What follows describes a single T cell receptor (beta chain). What it recognizes is unknown. This specimen comes from a study of beta chain features in type 1 diabetes. Study-wide results and caveats: People with Type 1 diabetes carried modestly yet significantly shorter TCRB CDR3s in all four CD4+ subsets. In comparison with healthy donors, patients had naive, central memory and Treg TCRB repertoires that appeared more similar. Whether HLA type affects TCRB rearrangement stayed undetermined in the present work.

The whole isolated RNA underwent reverse transcription, so sequencing captured expressed TCRB transcripts. Profiling relied on immunoSEQ multiplex PCR, and the TCRdb table lists in-frame clones only, not all of them. The top ten hold approximately 0.018% of the sample, which has 200,000 to 300,000 clones, approximately 14% seen once. Sorting of CD4+ naive, central memory, regulatory and stem cell-like memory cells was performed via CD45RO/CCR7/CD25/CD127/CD95/CD27. The specimen was naive CD4+ T cells from blood. This sequence originates from a man in his thirties or forties with type 1 diabetes.

The CDR3 DNA is TGTGCCTGGAGTGTGCAGGGCGATGAGCAGTTCTTC. Its protein product is CAWSVQGDEQFF. The rearrangement links TRBV30 to TRBJ2-1; tentative D call: TRBD1 (5 bases). The germline V gene has CDR1 GTSNPN and CDR2 SVGIG (reference sequence). V lost 0 bases and J lost 8, with 8 bases in between. The CDR3 extends over 12 amino acids.